The source of this TCR beta chain is a study of long-term antiretroviral therapy in people with HIV. As for the study in general: Collection of the earliest samples took place about a decade ahead of the 2015 immediate-ART recommendation. Regarding the study as a whole: Among HIV repertoires, CDR3 length ranges were narrower than those of controls.

Of note for this clone: Antigen specificity is unknown.

Inclusion required at least two post-ART and at least one pre-ART PBMC samples. The CDR3 covers 14 residues. V trimming: 2 bases; J trimming: 6 bases; junction bases outside the gene matches: 6. Germline CDR1 MDHEN, CDR2 SYDVKM. Sequencing used immunoSEQ v3.0 at survey level. Some clones are missing from TCRdb's copy, which holds only in-frame ones; the method was immunoSEQ multiplex PCR. The sample lists about 50,000 clones; about 80% were seen once. This sequence was found in a woman aged 18-29 years with HIV. The sequencing here drew on unsorted PBMCs, taken 0.8 years after starting antiretroviral therapy. The V gene is TRBV28, the J gene TRBJ2-7; 8 nucleotides agree with TRBD1. The CDR3 region is CASSLTGTGVEQYF. The CDR3 DNA follows: TGTGCCAGCAGTTTAACCGGGACAGGCGTCGAGCAGTACTTC.